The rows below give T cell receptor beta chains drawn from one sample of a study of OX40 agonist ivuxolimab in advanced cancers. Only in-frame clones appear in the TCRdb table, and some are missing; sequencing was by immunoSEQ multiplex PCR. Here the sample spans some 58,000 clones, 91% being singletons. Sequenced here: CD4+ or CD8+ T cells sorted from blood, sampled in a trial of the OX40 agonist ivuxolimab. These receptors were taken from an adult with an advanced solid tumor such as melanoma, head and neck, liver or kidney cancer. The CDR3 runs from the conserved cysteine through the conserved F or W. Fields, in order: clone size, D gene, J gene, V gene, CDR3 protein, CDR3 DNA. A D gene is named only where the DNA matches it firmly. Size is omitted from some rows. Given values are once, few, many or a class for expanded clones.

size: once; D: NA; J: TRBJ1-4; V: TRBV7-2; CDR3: CASSPINNEKLFF; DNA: TGTGCCAGCAGCCCGATTAATAATGAAAAACTGTTTTTT
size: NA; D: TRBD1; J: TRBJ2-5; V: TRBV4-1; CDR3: CASSQEPTTGGETQYF; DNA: TGCGCCAGCAGCCAAGAGCCCACGACAGGGGGAGAGACCCAGTACTTC
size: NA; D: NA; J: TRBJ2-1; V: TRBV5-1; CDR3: CASSLGDSAGYNEQFF; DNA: TGCGCCAGCAGCTTGGGGGACAGTGCGGGATACAATGAGCAGTTCTTC
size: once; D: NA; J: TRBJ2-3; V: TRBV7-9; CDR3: CASSLSTSTDTQYF; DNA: TGTGCCAGCAGCTTATCTACTAGCACAGATACGCAGTATTTT
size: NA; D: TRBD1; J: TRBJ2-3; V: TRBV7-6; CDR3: CASSSTSGTGAVNTQYF; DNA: TGTGCCAGCAGCTCGACCTCCGGGACAGGGGCGGTGAATACGCAGTATTTT
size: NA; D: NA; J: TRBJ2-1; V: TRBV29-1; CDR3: CSVEVGRGKDNEQFF; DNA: TGCAGCGTTGAAGTCGGGCGTGGCAAAGACAATGAGCAGTTCTTC
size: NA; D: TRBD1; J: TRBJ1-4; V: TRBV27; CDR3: CASSHDRGNEKLFF; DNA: TGTGCCAGCAGTCACGACAGGGGAAATGAAAAACTGTTTTTT
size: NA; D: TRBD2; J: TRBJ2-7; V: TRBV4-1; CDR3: CASSLRLAGGEFHEQYF; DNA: TGCGCCAGCAGCCTCCGACTAGCGGGAGGGGAGTTCCACGAGCAGTACTTC
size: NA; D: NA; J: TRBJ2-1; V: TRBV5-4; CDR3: CASSSTASSYNEQFF; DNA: TGTGCCAGCAGCTCGACAGCATCCTCCTACAATGAGCAGTTCTTC
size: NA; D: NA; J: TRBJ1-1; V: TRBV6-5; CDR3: CASSPGGTAEAFF; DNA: TGTGCCAGCAGTCCCGGGGGCACGGCTGAAGCTTTCTTT
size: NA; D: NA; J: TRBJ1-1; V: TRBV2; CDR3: CASSEWATPGTEAFF; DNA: TGTGCCAGCAGTGAGTGGGCCACCCCGGGCACTGAAGCTTTCTTT
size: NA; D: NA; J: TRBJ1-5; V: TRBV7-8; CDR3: CASSIQGDQPQHF; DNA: TGTGCCAGCAGCATCCAAGGGGATCAGCCCCAGCATTTT
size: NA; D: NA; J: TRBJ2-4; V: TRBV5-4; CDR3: CASSLKGTKNIQYF; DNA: TGTGCCAGCAGCTTGAAGGGGACCAAAAACATTCAGTACTTC
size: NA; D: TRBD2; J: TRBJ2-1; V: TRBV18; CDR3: CASSPTAKISGGRYNEQFF; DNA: TGTGCCAGCTCACCCACTGCGAAGATTAGCGGGGGGAGGTACAATGAGCAGTTCTTC
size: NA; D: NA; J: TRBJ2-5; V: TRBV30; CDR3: CAWSVTYQETQYF; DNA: TGTGCCTGGAGTGTAACTTATCAAGAGACCCAGTACTTC
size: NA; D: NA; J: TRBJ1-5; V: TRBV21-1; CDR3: CASSNPLETGTNQPQHF; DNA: TGTGCCAGCAGCAATCCTTTGGAGACAGGGACTAATCAGCCCCAGCATTTT
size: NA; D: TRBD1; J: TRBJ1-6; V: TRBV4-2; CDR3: CASRRGTGVSPLHF; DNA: TGTGCCAGCAGGCGCGGGACAGGGGTTTCACCCCTCCACTTT
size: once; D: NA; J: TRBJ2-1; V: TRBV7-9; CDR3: CASSLGGGFSSYNEQFF; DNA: TGTGCCAGCAGCTTAGGGGGAGGTTTTAGCTCCTACAATGAGCAGTTCTTC
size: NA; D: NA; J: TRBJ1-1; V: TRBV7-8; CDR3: CASSLVYGEAFF; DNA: TGTGCCAGCAGCTTAGTTTACGGTGAAGCTTTCTTT
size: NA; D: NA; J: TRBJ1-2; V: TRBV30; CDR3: CAWSQGPMNYGYTF; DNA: TGTGCCTGGAGTCAGGGACCGATGAACTATGGCTACACCTTC
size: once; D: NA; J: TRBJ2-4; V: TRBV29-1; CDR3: CSVSRGEKNIQYF; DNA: TGCAGCGTTTCCAGGGGTGAGAAAAACATTCAGTACTTC
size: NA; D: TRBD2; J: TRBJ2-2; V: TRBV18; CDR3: CASSPIAGNTGELFF; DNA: TGTGCCAGCTCTCCTATAGCGGGGAACACCGGGGAGCTGTTTTTT
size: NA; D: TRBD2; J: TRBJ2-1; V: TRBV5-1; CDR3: CASSPGLAGANEQFF; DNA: TGCGCCAGCAGCCCGGGACTAGCGGGGGCCAATGAGCAGTTCTTC
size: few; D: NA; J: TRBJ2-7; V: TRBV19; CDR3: CASSIRTSSYEQYF; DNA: TGTGCCAGTAGTATTCGCACGAGCTCCTACGAGCAGTACTTC
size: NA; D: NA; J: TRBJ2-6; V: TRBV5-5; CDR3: CASSPGSGTWANVLTF; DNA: TGTGCCAGCAGCCCGGGATCAGGGACTTGGGCCAACGTCCTGACTTTC
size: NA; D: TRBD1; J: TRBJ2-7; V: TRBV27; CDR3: CASRPGQESYEQYF; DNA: TGTGCCAGCAGACCGGGACAGGAGTCCTACGAGCAGTACTTC
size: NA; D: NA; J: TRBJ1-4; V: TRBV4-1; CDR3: CASGRQEDHEKLFF; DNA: TGCGCCAGCGGACGACAGGAGGACCATGAAAAACTGTTTTTT
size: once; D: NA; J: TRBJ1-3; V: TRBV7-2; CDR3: CASSPTPGASGNTIYF; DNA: TGTGCCAGCAGCCCAACGCCGGGGGCATCTGGAAACACCATATATTTT
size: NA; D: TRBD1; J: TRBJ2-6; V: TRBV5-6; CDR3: CASSRGQGEYSGANVLTF; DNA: TGTGCCAGCAGCCGAGGACAGGGCGAATACTCTGGGGCCAACGTCCTGACTTTC
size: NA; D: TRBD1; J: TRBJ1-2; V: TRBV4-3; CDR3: CASSRGQANYGYTF; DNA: TGCGCCAGCAGCCGAGGACAGGCTAACTATGGCTACACCTTC
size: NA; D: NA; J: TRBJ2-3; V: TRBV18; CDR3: CASSPGVSSTDTQYF; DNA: TGTGCCAGCTCACCGGGGGTATCCAGCACAGATACGCAGTATTTT
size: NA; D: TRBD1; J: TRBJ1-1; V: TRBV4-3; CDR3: CASRRDRMNTEAFF; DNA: TGCGCCAGCCGCCGGGACAGAATGAACACTGAAGCTTTCTTT
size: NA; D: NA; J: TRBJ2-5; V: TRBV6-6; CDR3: CASSYTLRGETQYF; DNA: TGTGCCAGCAGTTATACCCTCAGGGGAGAGACCCAGTACTTC
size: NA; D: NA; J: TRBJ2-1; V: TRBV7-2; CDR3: CASSLGRPNNEQFF; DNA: TGTGCCAGCAGCTTAGGGCGGCCTAACAATGAGCAGTTCTTC
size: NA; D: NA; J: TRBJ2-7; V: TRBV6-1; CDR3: CASSPKDAQYF; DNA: TGTGCCAGCAGTCCAAAAGATGCGCAGTACTTC
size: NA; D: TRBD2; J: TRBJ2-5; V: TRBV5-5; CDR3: CASSSIRLAGDPRETQYF; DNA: TGTGCCAGCAGCTCGATTCGACTAGCGGGAGATCCTAGGGAGACCCAGTACTTC
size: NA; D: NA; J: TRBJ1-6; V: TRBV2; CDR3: CASSPLPGPNSPLHF; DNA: TGTGCCAGCAGCCCTCTCCCGGGACCTAATTCACCCCTCCACTTT
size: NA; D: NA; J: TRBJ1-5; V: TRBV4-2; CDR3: CASSQDHSGLEKPQHF; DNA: TGTGCCAGCAGCCAAGATCATAGTGGGCTGGAGAAGCCCCAGCATTTT
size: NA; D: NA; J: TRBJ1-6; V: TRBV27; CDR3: CASRVLNSPLHF; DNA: TGTGCCAGCAGGGTGCTGAATTCACCCCTCCACTTT